One and the same sample provided the 15 T cell receptor beta chains below, sequenced in a study of early T cells in non-severe SARS-CoV-2 infection. TCRdb reprocessed the 5' RACE reads with MiXCR, giving one entry per CDR3 protein. The sample yields approximately 77,000 distinct CDR3 sequences, approximately 12% seen once. The sequenced material came from whole blood. The receptor set was obtained from an adult who was a healthcare worker with PCR-confirmed SARS-CoV-2 infection or an uninfected control (not recorded which).

This chain links TRBV4-2 with TRBJ2-7; 14 nucleotides line up with TRBD2. The CDR3 has 19 amino acids. Germline V lookup: CDR1 LGHNA, CDR2 YNFKEQ. Trimming at V came to 0 bases and at J to 1 base, leaving 8 bases not matched to a gene. The CDR3 DNA reads as TGTGCCAGCAGCCAAGAGGGGACTAGCGGGAGTTGGGGATCCTACGAGCAGTACTTC. Translation: CASSQEGTSGSWGSYEQYF.

The rearrangement joins TRBV20-1 to TRBJ2-1; 11 nucleotides match TRBD2. This CDR3 contains 14 residues. Germline CDR1 reads DFQATT; CDR2 reads SNEGSKA (reference sequence). V lost 4 bases to trimming and J lost 3 bases; unmatched junction nucleotides: 2. For the CDR3, the DNA is TGCAGTGCTAAGGGACTAGCGGACTACAATGAGCAGTTCTTC. It translates to CSAKGLADYNEQFF.

This sequence joins TRBV5-8 and TRBJ2-7, with D unclear. V was clipped by 1 base and J by 6 bases, with 8 bases between them. The CDR3 covers 12 residues. Germline V lookup: CDR1 SGHTS, CDR2 YDEGEE. The CDR3: CASSLIAFEQYF. The DNA of the CDR3 is TGTGCCAGCAGCTTGATCGCGTTCGAGCAGTACTTC.

Comments on this clonotype: Because it lacks the conserved phenylalanine or tryptophan at the end, this CDR3 is likely a read error. The rearrangement links TRBV6-5 to TRBJ1-2, with D possibly TRBD1 on 5 matching bases. Germline V lookup: CDR1 MNHEY, CDR2 SVGAGI. The CDR3 has 14 residues. Trimming shortened V by 2 bases and J by 8 bases, and 15 bases separated the two germline ends. The CDR3 DNA is TGTGCCAGCAGTTACGATGGGGCAAGGAACGGCTACACCCTC. Translating it yields CASSYDGARNGYTL.

This clonotype occurred many times. The chain is built from TRBV12-3 or TRBV12-4 and TRBJ1-2; D gene uncertain. CDR3 length equals 13 residues. Trimming cost V 3 bases and J 1 base, with 6 bases left between them. The CDR3 protein is CASSFWVNYGYTF. The CDR3 nucleotides are TGTGCCAGCAGTTTTTGGGTTAACTATGGCTACACCTTC.

The chain has TRBV30 and TRBJ2-2; 8 bases are shared with TRBD1. With V trimmed by 2 bases and J by 2 bases, 4 bases remained unmatched. This CDR3 comprises 15 residues. Germline-derived CDR1 and CDR2 are GTSNPN and SVGIG (reference sequence). The CDR3 sequence: CAWSTGQGNTGELFF. In nucleotides, the CDR3 is TGTGCCTGGAGTACCGGACAGGGAAACACCGGGGAGCTGTTTTTT.

The chain is built from TRBV14 and TRBJ2-1, with 7 positions matching TRBD1. The ends lost 1 base at V and 4 bases at J; junction bases unmatched: 1. The CDR3 spans 14 residues. From germline, CDR1 is SGHDN and CDR2 FVKESK. The CDR3 is CASSQGDSYNEQFF. CDR3 coding DNA: TGTGCCAGCAGCCAAGGGGACAGTTACAATGAGCAGTTCTTC.

The V call is TRBV2, the J call TRBJ2-6; D not certain. From germline, CDR1 is SNHLY and CDR2 FYNNEI. The CDR3 extends over 18 amino acids. Trimming left V 1 base short and J 2 bases short, with 15 bases between. The CDR3 DNA follows: TGTGCCAGCAGTGAAGTAGGCTTAACCCCTCCTGGGGCCAACGTCCTGACTTTC. Amino acid sequence: CASSEVGLTPPGANVLTF.

The V gene is TRBV2, the J gene TRBJ2-3, with D possibly being TRBD1 or TRBD2 (6 bases each). V was shortened by 9 bases and J by 0 bases, with 16 bases between the two germline ends. Germline CDR1 and CDR2: SNHLY and FYNNEI. This CDR3 is 15 amino acids long. CDR3 sequence (DNA): TGTGCCAGTTTAGGGGGACTCTCTAGCACAGATACGCAGTATTTT. Translated, it gives CASLGGLSSTDTQYF.

This clonotype has only one observation. V gene TRBV5-6 combines with J gene TRBJ2-1, with D hard to call. This CDR3 is 13 amino acids long. Between the trimmed V and J ends, which lost 4 bases and 8 bases, there was a span of 13 bases. Germline V gene sequence: CDR1 SGHDT, CDR2 YYEEEE. The CDR3 spells CASSPQSGYEQFF. Here the CDR3 DNA reads TGTGCCAGCAGCCCCCAATCCGGGTATGAGCAGTTCTTC.

The genes are TRBV7-8 and TRBJ1-4; D is undetermined. The germline V gene has CDR1 SGHVS and CDR2 FQNEAQ. This CDR3 region has 13 residues. The V and J ends lost 6 bases and 4 bases respectively, with 9 bases between them. DNA of the CDR3: TGTGCCAGCAGTCCCGGGGTTAATGAAAAACTGTTTTTT. Translation gives CASSPGVNEKLFF.

In its sample, this clonotype was seen a few times. V and J are TRBV29-1 and TRBJ1-1; tentative D call: TRBD1 (5 bases). Deletions cut 1 base from V and 0 bases from J, with 6 bases between. Germline V gene data show CDR1 as SQVTM and CDR2 as ANQGSEA. The CDR3 sequence is 13 residues long. CDR3 sequence reads: CSVEGQMNTEAFF. CDR3 bases: TGCAGCGTTGAAGGACAGATGAACACTGAAGCTTTCTTT.

V usage is TRBV15 and J usage is TRBJ2-1, with D possibly TRBD1 on 6 matching bases. V shed 2 bases and J shed 6 bases, with 8 bases lying between them. This CDR3 contains 13 residues. The V gene's germline CDR1 is LNHNV and CDR2 YYDKDF (reference sequence). CDR3 region: CATSRSRGNEQFF. The CDR3 bases are TGTGCCACCAGCAGATCCAGGGGCAATGAGCAGTTCTTC.

This clonotype was observed many times. The chain employs TRBV7-3 and TRBJ2-1, with TRBD2 as a possible D gene (6 bases). Germline loops: CDR1 SGHTA, CDR2 FQGTGA. Trimming stripped 3 bases from V and 8 bases from J, with 14 bases between. CDR3 length equals 14 residues. The CDR3 region has the DNA TGTGCCAGCAGCTTCCTAGCGTCCGGCCATGAGCAGTTCTTC. It specifies CASSFLASGHEQFF.

This chain connects TRBV7-6 to TRBJ2-7; 9 nucleotides line up with TRBD1. This CDR3 has 15 amino acids. Germline CDR1 is SGHVS and CDR2 is FNYEAQ. The J segment lost 5 bases and the V segment lost 0 bases, leaving 5 bases of the junction unmatched. CDR3 sequence reads: CASSLARTGVHEQYF. DNA of the CDR3: TGTGCCAGCAGCTTAGCCCGGACAGGGGTCCACGAGCAGTACTTC.